Below, one T cell receptor beta chain is given with its context. Generated by immunoSEQ multiplex PCR, the TCRdb table keeps only in-frame clones and is missing some. The repertoire consists of some 140,000 clones, with about four fifths occurring once and the leading ten covering 25% to 30%. The record originates from a study of blood T cell repertoires in COVID-19. Study-wide context: Sources were T cells, B-cell-depleted T cells, or PBMCs; the material itself was cDNA or gDNA.

Sequenced: peripheral blood. This receptor was obtained from a woman aged 55-75 years with acute or convalescent COVID-19.

CDR3 residues: CASSGEVGYTF. The DNA of the CDR3 is TGTGCCAGCAGTGGGGAGGTCGGCTACACCTTC. The V call is TRBV2, the J call TRBJ1-2, with D unclear. The germline CDR1 and CDR2 sequences are SNHLY and FYNNEI. The CDR3 contains 11 residues. V lost 4 bases and J lost 8, with 8 bases in between.